This T cell receptor (beta chain) was captured by sequencing in a study of T cell responses to AZD1222 COVID-19 vaccine. With regard to this clone: The target antigen is unknown.

The CDR3 runs 17 residues. Germline V CDR1 and CDR2: SGDLS, YYNGEE. V lost 3 bases to trimming and J lost 8 bases; unmatched junction nucleotides: 12. Assay used: immunoSEQ multiplex PCR; TCRdb lists only in-frame clones, some missing. Among about 270,000 clones, 85% to 95% were seen once, and the ten largest hold roughly 0.5%. Notes on the study in general: Across spike, vaccine-associated CD4 TCRs were found, dominant at 160-218 and 743-854. At baseline, just a handful of AZD1222 recipients tested seropositive.

J is TRBJ2-1 and V is TRBV9, with TRBD2 matching over 12 bases. This clonotype was sampled from an adult who received the AZD1222 COVID-19 vaccine. This material consisted of peripheral blood, taken 28 days after the second AZD1222 dose. CDR3 nucleotide sequence: TGTGCCAGCAGCGCTTATTCCGGGACTAGCGGGCCCCATGAGCAGTTCTTC. Protein product: CASSAYSGTSGPHEQFF.